This TCR beta chain derives from a study of cytomegalovirus exposure and HLA in healthy donors. The PCR employed 60 Vbeta primers together with 13 Jbeta primers. Sequencing was performed with immunoSEQ multiplex PCR; in TCRdb, only in-frame clones are kept and a portion is missing. The table records about 160,000 clones, about four fifths of them present only once. This clone was seen just once. This CDR3 comprises 13 residues. Germline lookup yields CDR1 MGHRA and CDR2 YSYEKL. V lost 1 base to trimming and J lost 0 bases, with 4 bases between them. The clonotype was recovered from a woman aged 45-59 years in good health and CMV-seronegative. Sequences were obtained from PBMCs. The chain links TRBV4-1 to TRBJ2-7; D is uncertain. The CDR3 region is CASSQAGSYEQYF. DNA for the CDR3: TGCGCCAGCAGCCAAGCAGGCTCCTACGAGCAGTACTTC.